What follows are 30 T cell receptor beta chains derived from one specimen sequenced in a study of CD8 T cells in ankylosing spondylitis. TCRdb reprocessed the 5' RACE reads via MiXCR and lists one record per CDR3 protein. The sample yields about 160,000 distinct CDR3 sequences, approximately 20% seen once. Sequencing was carried out using blood, either unsorted or a sorted T cell fraction (not recorded which). These TCRs come from a male donor with ankylosing spondylitis or in good health (not recorded which).

This clonotype came up many times. The V gene is TRBV20-1, the J gene TRBJ1-1; TRBD1 aligns across 8 bases. Per the germline V gene, CDR1 is DFQATT and CDR2 is SNEGSKA (reference sequence). The CDR3 loop spans 13 amino acids. V shed 6 bases and J 3 bases; nucleotides not matched to a gene: 6. CDR3 protein: CSANTGGDTEAFF. CDR3 coding DNA: TGCAGTGCGAACACAGGGGGGGACACTGAAGCTTTCTTT.

This clonotype was seen ten or more times. The gene calls are TRBV28 and TRBJ2-5, with 7 positions matching TRBD2. The CDR3 has 17 residues. Germline V gives CDR1 MDHEN, CDR2 SYDVKM. With 0 bases clipped from V and 5 bases from J, the junction kept 12 bases outside the gene matches. CDR3 bases: TGTGCCAGCAGTTTATGGCTAGACAATGCGGGAGCGGAGACCCAGTACTTC. This translates into CASSLWLDNAGAETQYF.

This clonotype was seen a handful of times. This chain connects TRBV18 to TRBJ1-2, with D hard to call. The CDR3 spans 13 residues. The germline CDR1 and CDR2 sequences are KGHSH and LQKENI. The V end lost 2 bases, the J end lost 4 bases, and 8 bases lay between the germline ends. CDR3 sequence reads: CASSPEEAYGYTF. The CDR3 region has the DNA TGTGCCAGCTCACCAGAGGAGGCCTATGGCTACACCTTC.

This clonotype was seen repeatedly, ten times or more. The rearrangement uses TRBV29-1 and TRBJ2-2, with D possibly matching TRBD1 (6 bases). This CDR3 spans 14 amino acids. V was shortened by 3 bases and J by 1 base, with 9 bases between the two germline ends. Germline CDR1 reads SQVTM; CDR2 reads ANQGSEA. CDR3 DNA: TGCAGCGTTGACCGCAGGGGGAACACCGGGGAGCTGTTTTTT. Translation gives CSVDRRGNTGELFF.

The chain is built from TRBV20-1 and TRBJ2-7; TRBD2 matches at 7 bases. Trimming removed 3 bases from V and 6 bases from J; junction bases left unmatched: 2. There are 11 residues in the CDR3. Germline V lookup: CDR1 DFQATT, CDR2 SNEGSKA (reference sequence). CDR3 sequence: CSARGTIEQYF. CDR3 coding DNA: TGCAGTGCTAGGGGGACTATCGAGCAGTACTTC.

The chain has TRBV20-1 and TRBJ2-1, with 12 bases identical to TRBD2. The CDR3 has 16 amino acids. CDR1 and CDR2 from the germline V gene are DFQATT and SNEGSKA (reference sequence). Unmatched junction bases numbered 9, after V lost 5 bases and J lost 4 bases. CDR3: CSAVRKLAGGYNEQFF. The CDR3 nucleotides are TGCAGTGCTGTACGCAAACTAGCGGGAGGTTACAATGAGCAGTTCTTC.

This clonotype was recorded at least ten times. The V gene is TRBV28, the J gene TRBJ1-3; D unclear. The CDR3 contains 16 residues. V lost 5 bases and J 1 base, leaving 15 bases between the germline ends. Per the germline V gene, CDR1 is MDHEN and CDR2 is SYDVKM. The CDR3 spells CASSPLSKGSGNTIYF. The CDR3 DNA reads TGTGCCAGCAGTCCACTCAGTAAAGGGTCTGGAAACACCATATATTTT.

The genes are TRBV29-1 and TRBJ2-6, with D perhaps matching TRBD2 (6 bases). Germline V gene data show CDR1 as SQVTM and CDR2 as ANQGSEA. The CDR3 runs 17 residues. V dropped 5 bases and J dropped 4 bases, with 21 bases sitting between them. The chain's CDR3 is CSVHAGLLASGANVLTF. The CDR3 bases are TGCAGCGTTCACGCCGGACTATTGGCTTCCGGGGCCAACGTCCTGACTTTC.

In its sample, this clonotype was seen a few times. The gene calls are TRBV6-2 or TRBV6-3 and TRBJ2-1, with D unresolved. Deletions cut 5 bases from V and 4 bases from J, with 18 bases between. Germline assignment: CDR1 MNHEY and CDR2 SVGEGT. This CDR3 region has 16 residues. CDR3 DNA sequence: TGTGCCAGCAGTACTCCAGCGTCGGGTAAATACAATGAGCAGTTCTTC. Translated: CASSTPASGKYNEQFF.

This clonotype came up a few times. The chain combines TRBV27 with TRBJ1-2, with D possibly TRBD1 on 5 matching bases. Trimming pared 2 bases from V and 8 bases from J, leaving 18 bases between. Germline-derived CDR1 and CDR2 are MNHEY and SMNVEV (reference sequence). CDR3 size: 15 residues. CDR3 sequence (DNA): TGTGCCAGCAGTTTAACGGTCCTGGGGACTCGCGGCTACACCTTC. Amino acids: CASSLTVLGTRGYTF.

V is TRBV5-1 and J is TRBJ2-3; 7 bases align to TRBD2. Germline CDR1 and CDR2: SGHRS and YFSETQ. V lost 3 bases and J lost 9; bases outside the gene matches: 7. The CDR3 consists of 13 residues. CDR3 region: CASSSVGEGTQYF. DNA for the CDR3: TGCGCCAGCAGCTCCGTCGGGGAGGGGACGCAGTATTTT.

This clonotype was seen ten or more times. V usage is TRBV5-1 and J usage is TRBJ2-3; 10 positions agree with TRBD2. Trimming at V came to 0 bases and at J to 14 bases, leaving 9 bases not matched to a gene. Per the germline V gene, CDR1 is SGHRS and CDR2 is YFSETQ. The CDR3 consists of 14 residues. The CDR3 DNA follows: TGCGCCAGCAGCTTGGATTCGGCTAGCGGGAGTTGGTATTTT. Amino acids: CASSLDSASGSWYF.

This clonotype was seen more than once but under ten times. V gene TRBV11-3 combines with J gene TRBJ1-2; D gene uncertain. In germline, CDR1 is SGHNT, CDR2 YENEEA. The CDR3 loop spans 12 amino acids. Trimming pared 5 bases from V and 4 bases from J, leaving 8 bases between. CDR3 residues: CASSPGVYGYTF. DNA of the CDR3: TGTGCCAGCAGCCCCGGGGTCTATGGCTACACCTTC.

This clonotype has at least ten counts. The junction shows a germline mismatch at one end, possibly a read error. The chain links TRBV5-1 to TRBJ2-2, with D possibly matching TRBD2 (6 bases). CDR3 length equals 17 residues. Germline CDR1 SGHRS, CDR2 YFSETQ. CDR3 residues: CASSSTAGPTKTGELFF. The CDR3 region has the DNA TGCGCCAGCAGCTCCACTGCGGGACCCACGAAAACCGGGGAGCTGTTTTTT.

This clonotype was counted a few times. The gene calls are TRBV28 and TRBJ1-2, with D tentatively TRBD1 (5 bases). The ends were cut back, 10 bases at V and 3 bases at J, with 12 bases in the middle. This CDR3 has 12 residues. CDR1 and CDR2 (germline): MDHEN, SYDVKM. The CDR3 bases are TGTGCCACAGAGACAGCAGACTATGGCTACACCTTC. It codes for CATETADYGYTF.

This clonotype came up many times. The chain couples TRBV2 to TRBJ2-2; 11 bases align to TRBD1. This CDR3 is built from 15 residues. CDR1 is SNHLY and CDR2 is FYNNEI in the germline V gene. V shed 7 bases and J 3 bases; nucleotides not matched to a gene: 4. The CDR3 spells CASNGGQGDTGELFF. Written as DNA, the CDR3 is TGTGCCAGCAATGGGGGACAGGGGGACACCGGGGAGCTGTTTTTT. The variable domain in full, completed from reference TRBV2 and TRBJ2-2, reads EPEVTQTPSHQVTQMGQEVILRCVPISNHLYFYWYRQILGQKVEFLVSFYNNEISEKSEIFDDQFSVERPDGSNFTLKIRSTKLEDSAMYFCASNGGQGDTGELFFGEGSRLTVL.

The table lists this clonotype with many counts. V is TRBV20-1 and J is TRBJ2-7, with D unresolved. Germline loops: CDR1 DFQATT, CDR2 SNEGSKA (reference sequence). The V end lost 2 bases, the J end lost 0 bases, and 2 bases lay between the germline ends. The CDR3 is 11 amino acids. The CDR3 is CSARRSYEQYF. The DNA for the CDR3 is TGCAGTGCTAGACGCTCCTACGAGCAGTACTTC.

This clonotype turned up a few times. The chain combines TRBV6-1 with TRBJ2-1, with 9 bases matching TRBD1. The CDR3 is 13 amino acids. Trimming at V came to 9 bases and at J to 8 bases, leaving 8 bases not matched to a gene. The germline V gene has CDR1 MNHNS and CDR2 SASEGT. CDR3 nucleotide sequence: TGTGCCAGTACATGGACAGGGGTAGATGAGCAGTTCTTC. It yields the protein CASTWTGVDEQFF.

In its sample, this clonotype was seen many times. In DNA form, the CDR3 reads TGCGCCAGCAGCTTGGATCAGCCAGCCTATGGCTACACCTTC. Protein sequence: CASSLDQPAYGYTF. The genes are TRBV5-1 and TRBJ1-2; D is undetermined. CDR1 is SGHRS and CDR2 is YFSETQ in the germline V gene. Trimming shortened V by 0 bases and J by 4 bases, and 10 bases separated the two germline ends. CDR3 length: 14 amino acids.

This clonotype was observed many times. The genes are TRBV29-1 and TRBJ2-7; 12 bases line up with TRBD2. CDR3 length equals 13 residues. The trim removed 7 bases at V and 5 bases at J, leaving 6 bases unmatched. Germline loops: CDR1 SQVTM, CDR2 ANQGSEA. This CDR3 reads CSATSGSIDEQYF. The CDR3 DNA reads TGCAGCGCGACTAGCGGGAGTATCGACGAGCAGTACTTC.

This clonotype turned up a few times. The chain links TRBV20-1 to TRBJ2-5, with no clear D. Germline lookup yields CDR1 DFQATT and CDR2 SNEGSKA (reference sequence). Trimming removed 1 base at V and 0 bases at J, with 15 bases between. This CDR3 region has 16 residues. CDR3 in DNA: TGCAGTGCTAGAGGAACCCCTGGCAGCCACCAAGAGACCCAGTACTTC. Amino acid sequence: CSARGTPGSHQETQYF.

The sample holds many counts of this clonotype. The rearrangement uses TRBV20-1 and TRBJ2-2, with D possibly matching TRBD2 (6 bases). Between the trimmed V and J ends, which lost 0 bases and 2 bases, there was a span of 10 bases. Germline CDR1 DFQATT, CDR2 SNEGSKA (reference sequence). The CDR3 contains 15 residues. The CDR3 sequence is CSARDLTSNTGELFF. The DNA for the CDR3 is TGCAGTGCTAGAGATTTAACTAGCAACACCGGGGAGCTGTTTTTT.

This chain connects TRBV20-1 to TRBJ2-2; the D gene is possibly TRBD2 (6 bases). Germline CDR1 is DFQATT and CDR2 is SNEGSKA (reference sequence). The CDR3 loop spans 16 amino acids. V dropped 6 bases and J dropped 5 bases, with 22 bases sitting between them. CDR3 protein: CSAPPGGDSRTGELFF. The CDR3 coding sequence is TGCAGTGCACCCCCCGGGGGAGATTCTCGAACCGGGGAGCTGTTTTTT.

The rearrangement links TRBV29-1 to TRBJ1-1; unclear D gene. The CDR3 has 14 residues. CDR1 is SQVTM and CDR2 is ANQGSEA in the germline V gene. The V and J ends lost 1 base and 0 bases respectively, with 9 bases between them. DNA of the CDR3: TGCAGCGTTGAAGCGGGGATTTTGAACACTGAAGCTTTCTTT. This translates into CSVEAGILNTEAFF. Together with reference TRBV29-1 and TRBJ1-1, the CDR3 gives the full variable domain: SAVISQKPSRDICQRGTSLTIQCQVDSQVTMMFWYRQQPGQSLTLIATANQGSEATYESGFVIDKFPISRPNLTFSTLTVSNMSPEDSSIYLCSVEAGILNTEAFFGQGTRLTVV.

Many counts were recorded for this clonotype. The chain carries TRBV29-1 and TRBJ2-2, with D maybe TRBD1 (7 bases). The CDR3 runs 14 residues. Germline CDR1 reads SQVTM; CDR2 reads ANQGSEA. Trimming removed 7 bases from V and 2 bases from J, with 14 bases in between. CDR3 amino acids: CSAAGQTNTGELFF. The CDR3 nucleotides are TGCAGCGCCGCGGGACAGACAAACACCGGGGAGCTGTTTTTT.

The V gene is TRBV20-1, the J gene TRBJ2-3; D possibly uses TRBD1 or TRBD2 (5 bases each). V shed 3 bases and J shed 3 bases, with 22 bases lying between them. Germline CDR1 DFQATT, CDR2 SNEGSKA (reference sequence). The CDR3 consists of 17 residues. For the CDR3, the DNA is TGCAGTGCTAGTATCTTACGCAACTTGGGGGAAACAGATACGCAGTATTTT. It codes for CSASILRNLGETDTQYF.

J is TRBJ2-1 and V is TRBV28; D is uncertain. The CDR3 consists of 15 residues. From germline, CDR1 is MDHEN and CDR2 SYDVKM. Trimming took 0 bases from V and 6 from J, leaving 12 bases between them. The CDR3 protein is CASSLWGGRVNEQFF. DNA of the CDR3: TGTGCCAGCAGTTTATGGGGCGGCCGTGTCAATGAGCAGTTCTTC.

In this sample, this clonotype turned up many times. The chain couples TRBV20-1 to TRBJ2-3; 9 bases line up with TRBD2. The trim removed 1 base at V and 6 bases at J, leaving 5 bases unmatched. The CDR3 has 14 amino acids. CDR1 and CDR2 from the germline V gene are DFQATT and SNEGSKA (reference sequence). CDR3 loop: CSARVGGRVDTQYF. DNA for the CDR3: TGCAGTGCTAGAGTAGGCGGGAGGGTGGATACGCAGTATTTT.

The chain has TRBV14 and TRBJ2-1, with a possible D match to TRBD1 (6 bases). Germline CDR1 and CDR2: SGHDN and FVKESK. Trimming took 3 bases from V and 7 from J, leaving 19 bases between them. This CDR3 is 16 amino acids long. The CDR3 bases are TGTGCCAGCAGCCAGGTTAAGGGACCGAGGGGGAATGAGCAGTTCTTC. Amino acids: CASSQVKGPRGNEQFF.

This chain connects TRBV18 to TRBJ2-3, with D perhaps assigned TRBD1 or TRBD2 (5 bases each). The CDR3 runs 13 residues. The ends were cut back, 9 bases at V and 5 bases at J, with 15 bases in the middle. Germline lookup yields CDR1 KGHSH and CDR2 LQKENI. CDR3 coding DNA: TGTGCCAGTAGGAAGGGGAGTGGAGATACGCAGTATTTT. The encoded protein is CASRKGSGDTQYF.